Listed here are 15 T cell receptor beta chains from one sample, sequenced in a study of OX40 agonist ivuxolimab in advanced cancers. Using immunoSEQ multiplex PCR, the repertoire was profiled, and TCRdb retains in-frame clones only, with some absent. The data show about 40,000 clones, with around 89% seen just once and under 15% held by the top ten. Material: CD4+ or CD8+ T cells sorted from blood, obtained in a trial of the OX40 agonist ivuxolimab. These receptor sequences come from an adult with an advanced solid tumor such as melanoma, head and neck, liver or kidney cancer.

This chain connects TRBV27 to TRBJ2-7, with D unresolved. This CDR3 has 14 residues. Trimming left V 5 bases short and J 3 bases short, with 14 bases between. Looked up from germline, CDR1 is MNHEY and CDR2 is SMNVEV (reference sequence). CDR3 bases: TGTGCCAGCAGTGAGCTTCCCCTCTTCTACGAGCAGTACTTC. Translated: CASSELPLFYEQYF.

V usage is TRBV28 and J usage is TRBJ1-1; perhaps TRBD1 as D (5 bases). Germline CDR1 reads MDHEN; CDR2 reads SYDVKM. Deletions cut 4 bases from V and 1 base from J, with 16 bases between. This CDR3 has 16 amino acids. CDR3 protein: CASSSRAGRENTEAFF. CDR3 sequence (DNA): TGTGCCAGCAGTTCAAGGGCAGGGAGGGAGAACACTGAAGCTTTCTTT. Supplemented by reference TRBV28 and TRBJ1-1, the full variable domain reads DVKVTQSSRYLVKRTGEKVFLECVQDMDHENMFWYRQDPGLGLRLIYFSYDVKMKEKGDIPEGYSVSREKKERFSLILESASTNQTSMYLCASSSRAGRENTEAFFGQGTRLTVV.

The sample holds one count of this clone. The rearrangement uses TRBV5-4 and TRBJ1-5; maybe TRBD1 (5 bases). The germline gives CDR1 SGHNT, CDR2 YYREEE (reference sequence). The V end was cut by 4 bases, the J end by 6 bases, with 11 bases between. The CDR3 runs 13 residues. This CDR3 is CASSPQGSQPQHF. The CDR3 DNA reads as TGTGCCAGCAGCCCGCAGGGAAGTCAGCCCCAGCATTTT.

The CDR3 coding sequence is TGTGCCAGCAGTTACTCTGGCACCGGGGAGCTGTTTTTT. Its protein product is CASSYSGTGELFF. The rearrangement joins TRBV6-5 to TRBJ2-2; no firm D call. V lost 0 bases, J lost 4 bases, and 3 bases lay in between. CDR3 length: 13 amino acids. Germline V gives CDR1 MNHEY, CDR2 SVGAGI.

The genes are TRBV5-4 and TRBJ2-3; TRBD2 aligns across 8 bases. CDR1 and CDR2 from the germline V gene are SGHNT and YYREEE (reference sequence). There are 16 residues in the CDR3. With 6 bases clipped from V and 6 bases from J, the junction kept 15 bases outside the gene matches. The DNA for the CDR3 is TGTGCCAGCATCCCCTTAGGAGCGGGAGATGGTGATACGCAGTATTTT. Encoded protein: CASIPLGAGDGDTQYF.

V is TRBV5-1 and J is TRBJ1-2; perhaps TRBD1 as D (6 bases). Germline V gene lookup returns CDR1 SGHRS and CDR2 YFSETQ. V lost 2 bases, J lost 0 bases, and 8 bases lay in between. The length of the CDR3 is 14 residues. CDR3: CASSLGGTNYGYTF. The DNA for the CDR3 is TGCGCCAGCAGCTTAGGGGGAACTAACTATGGCTACACCTTC.

J is TRBJ2-2 and V is TRBV9, with 9 bases lining up with TRBD2. V lost 0 bases, J lost 3 bases, and 6 bases stayed unmatched. This CDR3 region has 17 residues. Germline lookup yields CDR1 SGDLS and CDR2 YYNGEE. CDR3 nucleotides: TGTGCCAGCAGCGTAGCTGGTACTAGCGGGTACACCGGGGAGCTGTTTTTT. It specifies CASSVAGTSGYTGELFF.

In nucleotides, the CDR3 is TGTGCCAGCAGTGAATTGCCGTTGGGCTCCTACGAGCAGTACTTC. Amino acids: CASSELPLGSYEQYF. The genes are TRBV6-1 and TRBJ2-7; D ambiguous. Germline V lookup: CDR1 MNHNS, CDR2 SASEGT. The CDR3 sequence is 15 residues long. V lost 2 bases and J lost 0, with 11 bases in between.

The chain uses TRBV27 and TRBJ2-6, with D perhaps TRBD1 or TRBD2 (5 bases each). From germline, CDR1 is MNHEY and CDR2 SMNVEV (reference sequence). The CDR3 is 14 amino acids. Trimming shortened V by 4 bases and J by 2 bases, and 6 bases separated the two germline ends. The CDR3 coding sequence is TGTGCCAGCAGTTCGGGGCCTGGGGCCAACGTCCTGACTTTC. It encodes CASSSGPGANVLTF. Drawing the rest from reference TRBV27 and TRBJ2-6, the complete variable domain is EAQVTQNPRYLITVTGKKLTVTCSQNMNHEYMSWYRQDPGLGLRQIYYSMNVEVTDKGDVPEGYKVSRKEKRNFPLILESPSPNQTSLYFCASSSGPGANVLTFGAGSRLTVL.

The V gene is TRBV4-1, the J gene TRBJ2-7; 8 nucleotides align to TRBD1. Per the germline V gene, CDR1 is MGHRA and CDR2 is YSYEKL. CDR3 size: 17 residues. J was trimmed by 2 bases and V by 0 bases; bases with no gene match: 9. This chain's CDR3 is CASSQESGQGFPYEQYF. Here the CDR3 DNA reads TGCGCCAGCAGCCAAGAGTCAGGACAGGGTTTTCCCTACGAGCAGTACTTC.

This chain joins TRBV30 and TRBJ2-7; D is perhaps TRBD1 or TRBD2 (5 bases each). There are 13 residues in the CDR3. V was pared by 0 bases and J by 1 base, with 7 bases between. Germline CDR1 and CDR2: GTSNPN and SVGIG (reference sequence). The CDR3 region has the DNA TGTGCCTGGAGTGTGGGGGTTTCCTACGAGCAGTACTTC. This encodes CAWSVGVSYEQYF. Supplemented by reference TRBV30 and TRBJ2-7, the full variable domain reads SQTIHQWPATLVQPVGSPLSLECTVEGTSNPNLYWYRQAAGRGLQLLFYSVGIGQISSEVPQNLSASRPQDRQFILSSKKLLLSDSGFYLCAWSVGVSYEQYFGPGTRLTVT.

This rearrangement joins TRBV7-8 to TRBJ1-1; 7 bases fit TRBD1. Germline trimming cut 4 bases from V and 2 bases from J; bases unmatched to any gene: 19. From germline, CDR1 is SGHVS and CDR2 FQNEAQ. The CDR3 consists of 19 residues. CDR3: CASSSSPRDGTESNTEAFF. In DNA, the CDR3 is TGTGCCAGCAGCTCTTCCCCTAGAGACGGGACAGAGTCTAACACTGAAGCTTTCTTT.

The rearrangement uses TRBV27 and TRBJ2-1; D possibly uses TRBD1 or TRBD2 (5 bases each). V dropped 5 bases and J dropped 5 bases, with 16 bases sitting between them. The CDR3 is 15 amino acids. The germline V gene has CDR1 MNHEY and CDR2 SMNVEV (reference sequence). The CDR3 nucleotides are TGTGCCAGCAGTCGGGGCGGATCCCCCCACAATGAGCAGTTCTTC. Translating gives CASSRGGSPHNEQFF.

This clone was observed a handful of times. CDR3 amino acids: CASSPRRTYEQYF. The CDR3 nucleotides are TGTGCCAGCAGCCCAAGACGTACCTACGAGCAGTACTTC. This chain uses TRBV13 with TRBJ2-7; D gene uncertain. Germline CDR1 reads PRHDT; CDR2 reads FYEKMQ (reference sequence). This CDR3 is built from 13 residues. V lost 5 bases, J lost 2 bases, and 10 bases lay in between.

The chain recombines TRBV11-2 with TRBJ2-1; TRBD1 matches 8 bases. The J segment lost 8 bases and the V segment lost 0 bases, leaving 3 bases of the junction unmatched. CDR1 is SGHAT, CDR2 FQNNGV, per germline. CDR3 size: 14 residues. The CDR3 reads CASSLEDRVDEQFF. The CDR3 nucleotides are TGTGCCAGCAGCTTAGAGGACAGGGTTGATGAGCAGTTCTTC. The entire variable domain, with the rest obtained from reference TRBV11-2 and TRBJ2-1, is as follows: EAGVAQSPRYKIIEKRQSVAFWCNPISGHATLYWYQQILGQGPKLLIQFQNNGVVDDSQLPKDRFSAERLKGVDSTLKIQPAKLEDSAVYLCASSLEDRVDEQFFGPGTRLTVL.